In its sample, the clone carrying this T cell receptor beta chain was seen once. This sample stems from a study of blood T cell repertoires in COVID-19. On the study more broadly: Sources were T cells, B-cell-depleted T cells, or PBMCs; the material itself was cDNA or gDNA.

CDR3 length equals 15 residues. V lost 4 bases and J lost 5; bases outside the gene matches: 8. Germline V CDR1 and CDR2: MNHEY, SVGEGT. Produced via immunoSEQ multiplex PCR; TCRdb's table is partial and in-frame only. This repertoire shows about 240,000 clones, roughly 80% found once; its top ten account for roughly 8.2%. The sample was peripheral blood. J is TRBJ1-2 and V is TRBV6-2 or TRBV6-3; 9 bases are a match to TRBD1. The source is a woman aged 80 or older with COVID-19, enrolled during active disease. The CDR3 is CASSSTGQGYYGYTF. Written as DNA, the CDR3 is TGTGCCAGCAGTTCCACGGGACAGGGATATTATGGCTACACCTTC.